This is a list of T cell receptor beta chains from one sample in a study of cytomegalovirus exposure and HLA in healthy donors. Data came from immunoSEQ multiplex PCR; TCRdb stores just in-frame clones and leaves some out. Of 150,000 to 200,000 clones listed, 60% to 80% are singletons. The sequencing input was PBMCs. Every receptor here comes from a man aged 25 to 40 in good health and CMV-seropositive. Both conserved end residues are part of each CDR3. A D gene is named only where the DNA matches it firmly. The size field is filled for only some rows; it gives once, few, many or a size class.

d_gene	v_gene	abundance	j_gene	CDR3nt	CDR3aa
TRBD2	TRBV19	NA	TRBJ2-3	TGTGCCAGCAAACCGGGACTAATCACAGATACGCAGTATTTT	CASKPGLITDTQYF
TRBD1	TRBV7-9	few	TRBJ1-6	TGTGCCAGCAGCCCCCCCGGGGCGACAGGGGTTGGTTCACCCCTCCACTTT	CASSPPGATGVGSPLHF
TRBD2	TRBV2	NA	TRBJ2-5	TGTGCCAGCAGTGAGACTAGCGGACGGGGAGAGACCCAGTACTTC	CASSETSGRGETQYF
NA	TRBV30	NA	TRBJ1-1	TGTGCCTGGATTAACCCAGGGGAAGCTTTCTTT	CAWINPGEAFF
TRBD1	TRBV2	NA	TRBJ2-2	TGTGCCAGCAGCGACAGGACAGGGATCCCCTCCGGGGAGCTGTTTTTT	CASSDRTGIPSGELFF
TRBD1	TRBV5-1	few	TRBJ2-5	TGCGCCAGCAGCTTGAACTTCAGACAGGGAGTACAAGAGACCCAGTACTTC	CASSLNFRQGVQETQYF
TRBD1	TRBV28	few	TRBJ1-5	TGTGCCAGCAGTTTCCCCGGGACAGGGCTGAATCAGCCCCAGCATTTT	CASSFPGTGLNQPQHF
NA	TRBV30	NA	TRBJ1-6	TGTGCCTGGAGTGTGGGGAGCAGAAACTATAATTCACCCCTCCACTTT	CAWSVGSRNYNSPLHF
TRBD2	TRBV5-5	NA	TRBJ2-7	TGTGCCAGCAGCTTGGGGGGGGGAATGGAGCAGTACTTC	CASSLGGGMEQYF
NA	TRBV28	NA	TRBJ1-5	TGTGCCAGCAGTGTACAGGGACCTCTTAGCAATCAGCCCCAGCATTTT	CASSVQGPLSNQPQHF
TRBD1	TRBV11-2	NA	TRBJ1-4	TGTGCCAGCAGCCGGGACAGGGGCTCTAATGAAAAACTGTTTTTT	CASSRDRGSNEKLFF
NA	TRBV5-4	NA	TRBJ2-2	TGTGCCAGCAGCTTGGTCCTCAACGGGGGCACCGGGGAGCTGTTTTTT	CASSLVLNGGTGELFF
NA	TRBV29-1	NA	TRBJ1-1	TGCAGCGGATCCCAGGGCTCCGCTGAAGCTTTCTTT	CSGSQGSAEAFF
NA	TRBV28	NA	TRBJ2-6	TGTGCCAGCAGTTCCGGATGGAGCGACCTCTCTGGGGCCAACGTCCTGACTTTC	CASSSGWSDLSGANVLTF
TRBD1	TRBV14	NA	TRBJ2-7	TGTGCCAGCAGCGCACAGGGGGCGCCCGAGCAGTACTTC	CASSAQGAPEQYF
TRBD1	TRBV10-3	NA	TRBJ1-2	TGTGCCATCAGGGGGACAGGGCGTCTTAGCTATGGCTACACCTTC	CAIRGTGRLSYGYTF
TRBD1	TRBV5-6	once	TRBJ2-1	TGTGCCAGCAGCTCGACAGGGGAGGACCCCTACAATGAGCAGTTCTTC	CASSSTGEDPYNEQFF